The TCR beta chain under discussion was sequenced for a study of T cell responses to AZD1222 COVID-19 vaccine. Study details: Combined were second doses at about 4 or about 12 weeks. Broader study findings: Baseline testing showed seropositivity in only five to seven AZD1222 recipients. Donors were largely white British and mainly female; clonal diversity was possibly underestimated. Spike as a whole was targeted by vaccine-associated CD4 TCRs, dominant at 160-218 and 743-854.

The CDR3 loop spans 13 amino acids. Trimming cost V 2 bases and J 4 bases, with 7 bases left between them. Germline lookup yields CDR1 SGHKS and CDR2 YYEKEE (reference sequence). Assay: immunoSEQ multiplex PCR; the TCRdb copy retains only in-frame clones and omits some. The table lists 90,000 to 110,000 clones, around 90% of them singletons, with roughly 9.2% in the top ten. Comment on this clone: Its specificity is unknown.

The receptor comes from an adult in good health. The specimen comprised peripheral blood, sampled on day 0 of AZD1222 vaccination. V gene TRBV5-5 combines with J gene TRBJ1-3; TRBD1 might be the D (5 bases). The CDR3 loop reads CASSFDRGNTIYF. The CDR3 bases are TGTGCCAGCAGCTTCGACAGAGGAAACACCATATATTTT.